Listed below are T cell receptor beta chains from one sample, sequenced in a study of T cells in Graves' hyperthyroidism and ophthalmopathy. TCRdb processed the multiplex PCR reads anew with MiXCR; each CDR3 protein has one entry. The table has about 660,000 distinct CDR3 sequences, 45% seen once. The sequenced sample consisted of peripheral blood or thyroid tissue (not recorded which). The receptors originated from an adult man with Graves' disease, either hyperthyroidism or ophthalmopathy (not recorded which). CDR3s include the opening cysteine and the closing phenylalanine or tryptophan. D genes are given only for firm matches. Some rows mark clone size as missing; the rest say once, few, many or name a class of expanded clone.

J gene,D gene,clone size,V gene,CDR3 protein,CDR3 DNA
TRBJ1-4,NA,NA,TRBV7-3,CASKPQEATNEKLFF,TGCGCCAGCAAACCTCAAGAAGCAACTAATGAAAAACTGTTTTTT
TRBJ1-5,NA,few,TRBV2,CASSPGGKNQPQHF,TGTGCCAGCAGTCCGGGAGGGAAAAATCAGCCCCAGCATTTT
TRBJ1-5,TRBD1,NA,TRBV19,CASSGQGAGNQPQHF,TGTGCCAGTAGTGGACAGGGGGCAGGCAATCAGCCCCAGCATTTT
TRBJ1-6,NA,NA,TRBV20-1,CSARNRDTGTNSPLHF,TGCAGTGCTAGAAACCGGGACACAGGCACAAATTCACCCCTCCACTTT
TRBJ1-2,TRBD1,NA,TRBV29-1,CSTRDSAENTF,TGCAGCACCCGGGACAGTGCGGAAAACACCTTC
TRBJ1-2,NA,NA,TRBV2,CASSVAGDGYTF,TGTGCCAGCAGTGTCGCGGGGGATGGCTACACCTTC
TRBJ1-5,TRBD1,NA,TRBV6-5,CAGGQGSNQPQHF,TGTGCCGGCGGACAGGGGAGCAATCAGCCCCAGCATTTT
TRBJ2-7,NA,NA,TRBV2,CASTEGGGLYEQCF,TGTGCCAGCACCGAGGGGGGGGGCCTCTACGAGCAGTGCTTC
TRBJ1-4,NA,few,TRBV29-1,CSGRTTGDEKLFF,TGCAGCGGAAGAACAACCGGGGATGAAAAACTGTTTTTT
TRBJ1-6,NA,NA,TRBV2,CATLHNSPLHF,TGTGCCACCCTACATAATTCACCCCTCCACTTT
TRBJ1-1,NA,few,TRBV12-3/TRBV12-4,CASSLTQGSQNTEAFF,TGTGCCAGCAGTTTGACACAGGGATCACAGAACACTGAAGCTTTCTTT
TRBJ1-1,NA,few,TRBV20-1,CSASNTNTEAFF,TGCAGTGCTAGTAACACCAACACTGAAGCTTTCTTT
TRBJ2-7,NA,few,TRBV29-1,CSVASGGEQYF,TGCAGCGTTGCGTCAGGGGGGGAGCAGTACTTC
TRBJ1-1,TRBD1,NA,TRBV5-1,CASSAATGPNTEASF,TGCGCCAGCAGCGCTGCGACAGGGCCAAACACTGAAGCTTCCTTT
TRBJ2-5,NA,NA,TRBV15,CARDHLGQETQYF,TGTGCTAGAGATCATCTGGGTCAAGAGACCCAGTACTTC
TRBJ1-2,NA,many,TRBV10-3,CAIGADETYGYTF,TGTGCCATCGGGGCAGACGAGACATATGGCTACACCTTC
TRBJ2-7,NA,NA,TRBV5-1,CASSPRGTGPRGEQYF,TGCGCCAGCAGCCCACGGGGGACTGGCCCGCGGGGCGAGCAGTACTTC